The present T cell receptor beta chain was sequenced within a study of shared clonotypes between healthy human individuals. General study results and limits: A generally larger estimated richness was seen in naive subsets than in memory subsets. Around 5.3% of naive CD4 clonotypes were shared across a handful of donors.

The CDR3 consists of 19 residues. Germline V CDR1 and CDR2: MNHNS, SASEGT. Trimming stripped 0 bases from V and 2 bases from J, with 19 bases between. Method: immunoSEQ multiplex PCR; TCRdb's copy keeps in-frame clones and lacks some. The sample holds 1.6 million or so clones, around 95% seen once. As regards this clone: Its antigen remains unidentified.

The source of this sequence is a young man in good health. Material: naive CD4+ T cells sorted from blood. Subset: CD45RA+ positively selected. The chain has TRBV6-1 and TRBJ2-2, with D tentatively TRBD1 or TRBD2 (5 bases each). The CDR3 reads CASSEAPGRNFLNTGELFF. The CDR3 nucleotides read TGTGCCAGCAGTGAAGCTCCGGGACGGAATTTTTTAAACACCGGGGAGCTGTTTTTT.